This TCR beta chain emerged from a study of CD8 T cells in ankylosing spondylitis. Notes on the study in general: It was reported that disease-linked clones were significantly enriched in matched ankylosing spondylitis synovial fluid. Some of the motif variants had earlier been found in reactive arthritis patients' fluid and blood. There was a TCR beta motif, made of 7 or 8 highly homologous variants, that appeared characteristic of ankylosing spondylitis blood.

Germline CDR1 SGHKS, CDR2 YYEKEE (reference sequence). V lost 6 bases and J lost 4, with 22 bases in between. The CDR3 loop spans 16 amino acids. This clonotype was observed at least ten times. Its antigen is unknown. Via MiXCR, TCRdb re-called the 5' RACE reads, giving one row per CDR3 protein. The table shows 450,000 to 550,000 distinct CDR3 sequences, with about 5% occurring only once. What was sequenced was blood, either unsorted or a sorted T cell fraction (not recorded which). The receptor comes from a male donor with ankylosing spondylitis. The chain is built from TRBV5-5 and TRBJ2-5; TRBD2 is a possible D gene (6 bases). Here the CDR3 DNA reads TGTGCCAGCACCCTTCTACGGGACTCTATGCGAGAGACCCAGTACTTC. Amino acid sequence: CASTLLRDSMRETQYF.